These T cell receptor beta chains were read from a single sample in a study of human T cells and chemical hapten exposure. In TCRdb, the RACE reads were re-called with MiXCR into one record per CDR3 protein. The sample holds tens of thousands of distinct CDR3 sequences; 9.5% to 10% are singletons and the top ten take 8% to 10%. The source was whole blood, collected in connection with sensitization to the hapten diphenylcyclopropenone (DPC). All receptors come from a man in his forties with alopecia areata. Some clones in this sample may be carry-over from other donors' samples. Each CDR3 is given with its conserved first and last residue. D genes are given only for firm matches. For some rows the clone size is stated as once, few or many, or as a class when expanded; others skip it.

DNA: TGCAGTGCGTTCTTTGGAGGGGAACGGCTGGACACTGAAGCTTTCTTT
CDR3: CSAFFGGERLDTEAFF
J: TRBJ1-1
size: few
V: TRBV20-1
D: -

DNA: TGTGCCAGCAGCCCGAGGGGCACCTGGAGCTATGGCTACACCTTC
CDR3: CASSPRGTWSYGYTF
J: TRBJ1-2
size: many
V: TRBV14
D: -

DNA: TGTGCCAGCAGCCAAGAGCGCCTAGCGGGAGGGGAGACCCAGTACTTC
CDR3: CASSQERLAGGETQYF
J: TRBJ2-5
size: -
V: TRBV3-1
D: TRBD2

DNA: TGTGCCAGCAGTTGGCGTGCGTCGGCGAGGGCAGGGCGCCAAGAGACCCAGTACTTC
CDR3: CASSWRASARAGRQETQYF
J: TRBJ2-5
size: few
V: TRBV6-5
D: -

DNA: TGCGCCAGCAGTGATGTTGGGGATACGCAGTATTTT
CDR3: CASSDVGDTQYF
J: TRBJ2-3
size: -
V: TRBV10-1
D: -

DNA: TGTGCCATACAGGGGGGTGGCACAGATACGCAGTATTTT
CDR3: CAIQGGGTDTQYF
J: TRBJ2-3
size: once
V: TRBV10-3
D: TRBD1

DNA: TGTGCCAGCAGTTCAATGAGCGACGAGCAGTACTTC
CDR3: CASSSMSDEQYF
J: TRBJ2-7
size: -
V: TRBV28
D: -

DNA: TGTGCCAGCAGCCAACACGGAGCAACTAATGAAAAACTGTTTTTT
CDR3: CASSQHGATNEKLFF
J: TRBJ1-4
size: -
V: TRBV3-1
D: -

DNA: TGTGCCAGCAGTTACTTCCTTTTCAATGAGCAGTTCTTC
CDR3: CASSYFLFNEQFF
J: TRBJ2-1
size: many
V: TRBV6-2/TRBV6-3
D: -

DNA: TGTGCCAGCAGCTTACCCGGGACTAGCGGCACAGATACGCAGTATTTT
CDR3: CASSLPGTSGTDTQYF
J: TRBJ2-3
size: few
V: TRBV13
D: TRBD2

DNA: TGTGCCAGCAGCTTACTAGCGCGGGGAACAGATACGCAGTATTTT
CDR3: CASSLLARGTDTQYF
J: TRBJ2-3
size: -
V: TRBV9
D: TRBD2

DNA: TGCGCCAGCAGTGAGTCTCGGGTAGCGGGAGATTACGAGCAGTACTTC
CDR3: CASSESRVAGDYEQYF
J: TRBJ2-7
size: many
V: TRBV10-1
D: TRBD2

DNA: TGTGCCACCTCCGGAGCGGGAGGGCGAGATACGCAGTATTTT
CDR3: CATSGAGGRDTQYF
J: TRBJ2-3
size: -
V: TRBV6-5
D: TRBD2

DNA: TGCGCCAGCAGCGTGGGGGTCGGCACTGGAAACACCATATATTTT
CDR3: CASSVGVGTGNTIYF
J: TRBJ1-3
size: many
V: TRBV5-1
D: -

DNA: TGTGCCATCAGTGAGCCCGGACAGGTTTTAGGAGGCTACACCTTC
CDR3: CAISEPGQVLGGYTF
J: TRBJ1-2
size: -
V: TRBV10-3
D: TRBD1

DNA: TGTGCCAGCAGTGTGGAAACCGGGGAGCTGTTTTTT
CDR3: CASSVETGELFF
J: TRBJ2-2
size: -
V: TRBV7-9
D: -

DNA: TGTGCCAGCAGTGCACCGGGTCTTCGCTCCTACAATGAGCAGTTCTTC
CDR3: CASSAPGLRSYNEQFF
J: TRBJ2-1
size: -
V: TRBV28
D: -

DNA: TGTGCCAGCAGCCTGGGACTAGCGGAAGGAGGTGTGTACTTC
CDR3: CASSLGLAEGGVYF
J: TRBJ2-4
size: many
V: TRBV7-9
D: TRBD2

DNA: TGCGCCAGCAGCTTCGCGGGCGAGCAGTACTTC
CDR3: CASSFAGEQYF
J: TRBJ2-7
size: few
V: TRBV5-1
D: -

DNA: TGTGCCAGTAGTATCCCCACAGGGGGTAGGTCTGGGGCCAACGTCCTGACTTTC
CDR3: CASSIPTGGRSGANVLTF
J: TRBJ2-6
size: -
V: TRBV19
D: TRBD1

DNA: TGCAGTGCTAAAAGCTTTGGCGGAGGGGCGAACACTGAAGCTTTCTTT
CDR3: CSAKSFGGGANTEAFF
J: TRBJ1-1
size: many
V: TRBV20-1
D: -

DNA: TGTGCCAGCAGGTGGGGTGAAGCTTTCTTT
CDR3: CASRWGEAFF
J: TRBJ1-1
size: many
V: TRBV21-1
D: -

DNA: TGTGCCAGCAGCTTAAGGCGGGATTTAATTATGAATGAGCAGTTCTTC
CDR3: CASSLRRDLIMNEQFF
J: TRBJ2-1
size: -
V: TRBV11-2
D: -

DNA: TGTGCCAGCAGTTTGGGGACGGTCACCTACGAGCAGTACTTC
CDR3: CASSLGTVTYEQYF
J: TRBJ2-7
size: few
V: TRBV12-3/TRBV12-4
D: -

DNA: TGCAGTGCTGGATCACTAGCGGTACCCTACAATGAGCAGTTCTTC
CDR3: CSAGSLAVPYNEQFF
J: TRBJ2-1
size: -
V: TRBV20-1
D: TRBD2

DNA: TGCAGTGCTCCAAGGGAGGTGGTCCCCTACGAGCAGTACTTC
CDR3: CSAPREVVPYEQYF
J: TRBJ2-7
size: many
V: TRBV20-1
D: -

DNA: TGCAGTCCTTCACAGGGAAACGAGCAGTACTTC
CDR3: CSPSQGNEQYF
J: TRBJ2-7
size: -
V: TRBV20-1
D: -

DNA: TGTGCCAGCAGTTACTCACTCACCGGGGGCTCGGGGGAGACCCAGTACTTC
CDR3: CASSYSLTGGSGETQYF
J: TRBJ2-5
size: few
V: TRBV6-6
D: -

DNA: TGTGCCAGCAGCTTGGTAGCGGGACGAGGATACAATGAGCAGTTCTTC
CDR3: CASSLVAGRGYNEQFF
J: TRBJ2-1
size: -
V: TRBV5-4
D: TRBD2

DNA: TGTGCCAGCAGGATCCACCCTTTGGGGGAGGATGAGCAGTTCTTC
CDR3: CASRIHPLGEDEQFF
J: TRBJ2-1
size: many
V: TRBV12-3/TRBV12-4
D: -

DNA: TGTGCCAGTAGTCGGGACACTGACGAGCAGTACTTC
CDR3: CASSRDTDEQYF
J: TRBJ2-7
size: -
V: TRBV19
D: -

DNA: TGTGCTAGTGGCAGCAGCGGGACGGGCGGGGAGCTGTTTTTT
CDR3: CASGSSGTGGELFF
J: TRBJ2-2
size: few
V: TRBV12-5
D: TRBD2

DNA: TGTGCCAGCATGCGGACTGCGCTCAATGAGCAGTTCTTC
CDR3: CASMRTALNEQFF
J: TRBJ2-1
size: many
V: TRBV12-3/TRBV12-4
D: -

DNA: TGCGCCAGCAGCTTTCGTCGGACAACAGGCACAGATACGCAGTATTTT
CDR3: CASSFRRTTGTDTQYF
J: TRBJ2-3
size: many
V: TRBV5-1
D: -

DNA: TGTGCCAGCAGTCACCAACTCTCGGCCCCCGGGGAGCTGTTTTTT
CDR3: CASSHQLSAPGELFF
J: TRBJ2-2
size: few
V: TRBV6-2/TRBV6-3
D: -

DNA: TGCGCCAGCAGCTTAGAGGGCTATAATTCACCCCTCCACTTT
CDR3: CASSLEGYNSPLHF
J: TRBJ1-6
size: -
V: TRBV5-1
D: -

DNA: TGTGCCAGCACCAAGACAGACTCCTACGAGCAGTACTTC
CDR3: CASTKTDSYEQYF
J: TRBJ2-7
size: few
V: TRBV5-6
D: -

DNA: TGTGCCAGCAGTGAACGGAAAGGGACTCCCTACGAGCAGTACTTC
CDR3: CASSERKGTPYEQYF
J: TRBJ2-7
size: many
V: TRBV6-1
D: -

DNA: TGTGCCAGCAGCCCCCCCCGGGGGATAAACAATGAGCAGTTCTTC
CDR3: CASSPPRGINNEQFF
J: TRBJ2-1
size: few
V: TRBV14
D: -

DNA: TGTGCCAGCAGTAGGGGGTGGCCCCAGCATTTT
CDR3: CASSRGWPQHF
J: TRBJ1-5
size: few
V: TRBV6-1
D: -

DNA: TGTGCCAGCAGGGGACGGCTTTCCTACAATGAGCAGTTCTTC
CDR3: CASRGRLSYNEQFF
J: TRBJ2-1
size: -
V: TRBV28
D: -

DNA: TGTGCCAGCAGCCTCTGGACTAGCCATAGCACAGATACGCAGTATTTT
CDR3: CASSLWTSHSTDTQYF
J: TRBJ2-3
size: -
V: TRBV5-5
D: TRBD2

DNA: TGTGCCAGCAGCTTAGCGACAGGCTACGAGCAGTACTTC
CDR3: CASSLATGYEQYF
J: TRBJ2-7
size: -
V: TRBV11-2
D: -

DNA: TGTGCCACCAGCAGAGCCGGGACAGGGAACACCGGGGAGCTGTTTTTT
CDR3: CATSRAGTGNTGELFF
J: TRBJ2-2
size: few
V: TRBV15
D: TRBD1

DNA: TGTGCCACCTCGGACACCATCATGGGACAATCGGCCAAAAACATTCAGTACTTC
CDR3: CATSDTIMGQSAKNIQYF
J: TRBJ2-4
size: few
V: TRBV19
D: -

DNA: TGTGCCAGCAGCTTAACGAGGGTTTCGGGGACCTACGAGCAGTACTTC
CDR3: CASSLTRVSGTYEQYF
J: TRBJ2-7
size: many
V: TRBV7-3
D: -

DNA: TGTGCCAGCAGCTTAGGCAGGGGGAACGAGCAGTACTTC
CDR3: CASSLGRGNEQYF
J: TRBJ2-7
size: -
V: TRBV7-9
D: TRBD1

DNA: TGTGCCAGCAGCTTAGACATAGATTCACCCCTCCATTTT
CDR3: CASSLDIDSPLHF
J: TRBJ1-6
size: few
V: TRBV7-2
D: -

DNA: TGTGCCAGCAGCTTCCTTCCCGGGACTAGCGGGAGGGACCACAATGAGCAGTTCTTC
CDR3: CASSFLPGTSGRDHNEQFF
J: TRBJ2-1
size: -
V: TRBV13
D: TRBD2